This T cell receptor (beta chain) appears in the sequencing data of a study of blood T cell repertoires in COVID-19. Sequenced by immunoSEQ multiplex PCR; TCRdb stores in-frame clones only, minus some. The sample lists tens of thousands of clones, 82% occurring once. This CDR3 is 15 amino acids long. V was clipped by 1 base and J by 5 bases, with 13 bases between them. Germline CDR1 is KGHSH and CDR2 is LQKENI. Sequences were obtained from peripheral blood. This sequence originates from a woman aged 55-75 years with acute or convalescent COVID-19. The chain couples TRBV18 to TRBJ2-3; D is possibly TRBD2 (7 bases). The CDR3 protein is CASSPLRGGRDTQYF. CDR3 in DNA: TGTGCCAGCTCACCACTGAGGGGGGGTAGAGATACGCAGTATTTT.